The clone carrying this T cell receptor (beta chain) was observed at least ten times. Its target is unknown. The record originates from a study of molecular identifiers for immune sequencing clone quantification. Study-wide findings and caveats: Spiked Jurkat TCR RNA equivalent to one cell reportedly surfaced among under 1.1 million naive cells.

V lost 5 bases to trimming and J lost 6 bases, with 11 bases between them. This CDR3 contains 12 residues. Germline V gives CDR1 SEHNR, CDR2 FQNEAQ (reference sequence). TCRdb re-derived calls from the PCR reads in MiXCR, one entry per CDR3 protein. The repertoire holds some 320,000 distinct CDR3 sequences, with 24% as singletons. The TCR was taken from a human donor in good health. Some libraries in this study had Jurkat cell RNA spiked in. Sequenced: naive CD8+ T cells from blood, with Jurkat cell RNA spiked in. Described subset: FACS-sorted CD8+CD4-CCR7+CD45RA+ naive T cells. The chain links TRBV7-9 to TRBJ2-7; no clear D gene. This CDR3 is CASSQRGSEQYF. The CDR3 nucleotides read TGTGCCAGCAGCCAACGAGGCAGCGAGCAGTACTTC.